A selection of T cell receptor beta chains follows, all from one sample in a study of blood T cell repertoires in COVID-19. Sequencing used immunoSEQ multiplex PCR; TCRdb keeps in-frame clones, though not all of them. This table holds about 360,000 clones, approximately 86% found once. The sample was peripheral blood. These receptors all stem from a woman between 55 and 75 years old with COVID-19, enrolled during active disease. CDR3s include the opening cysteine and the closing phenylalanine or tryptophan. D genes are given only for firm matches. Expanded clones are given a class, and other clones once, few, many or no size at all.

D: NA; V: TRBV6-5; size: NA; J: TRBJ2-7; DNA: TGTGCCAGCAGTAAACACCCCTACGAGCAGTACTTC; CDR3: CASSKHPYEQYF
D: NA; V: TRBV11-3; size: NA; J: TRBJ2-3; DNA: TGTGCCAGCAGCCAGACAGATACGCAGTATTTT; CDR3: CASSQTDTQYF
D: NA; V: TRBV7-7; size: many; J: TRBJ2-1; DNA: TGTGCCAGCAGCGGGGGGAGTAGCTCCTACAATGAGCAGTTCTTC; CDR3: CASSGGSSSYNEQFF
D: NA; V: TRBV11-3; size: NA; J: TRBJ1-2; DNA: TGTGCCAGCAGCTTACAGGGTCTTGGTGGCTACACCTTC; CDR3: CASSLQGLGGYTF
D: TRBD1; V: TRBV4-1; size: few; J: TRBJ2-2; DNA: TGCGCCAGCAAGACAGGGGACACCGGGGAGCTGTTTTTT; CDR3: CASKTGDTGELFF
D: NA; V: TRBV19; size: once; J: TRBJ2-1; DNA: TGTGCCAGTAGTATGGTCCTAGATGCTTACAATGAGCAGTTCTTC; CDR3: CASSMVLDAYNEQFF
D: TRBD1; V: TRBV6-2/TRBV6-3; size: NA; J: TRBJ1-6; DNA: TGTGCCAGCAGTAGGACAGGGCTACCCCTCCACTTT; CDR3: CASSRTGLPLHF
D: TRBD1; V: TRBV4-2; size: few; J: TRBJ1-3; DNA: TGTGCCAGCAGCTGGGACAGGGGGTCTGGAAACACCATATATTTT; CDR3: CASSWDRGSGNTIYF
D: TRBD1; V: TRBV7-9; size: NA; J: TRBJ2-7; DNA: TGTGCCAGCAGCTCACAGGGGGTCTCCTACGAGCAGTACTTC; CDR3: CASSSQGVSYEQYF
D: TRBD2; V: TRBV18; size: NA; J: TRBJ2-7; DNA: TGTGCCAGCTCACCAGGGGCTAGCGGGGGGACCTACGAGCAGTACTTC; CDR3: CASSPGASGGTYEQYF
D: NA; V: TRBV15; size: NA; J: TRBJ1-2; DNA: TGTGCCACCAGTCTCAGGGGCAGGTCTTATGGCTACACCTTC; CDR3: CATSLRGRSYGYTF
D: NA; V: TRBV6-2/TRBV6-3; size: few; J: TRBJ1-1; DNA: TGTGCCAGCAGTTACTACAGCCTGAACACTGAAGCTTTCTTT; CDR3: CASSYYSLNTEAFF
D: TRBD1; V: TRBV7-9; size: NA; J: TRBJ2-3; DNA: TGTGCCAGCAGCTTTCTAATACGACAGGGGGGCACAGATACGCAGTATTTT; CDR3: CASSFLIRQGGTDTQYF
D: NA; V: TRBV6-5; size: NA; J: TRBJ1-5; DNA: TGTGCCAGCAAACGCAACCGGGGCAATCAGCCCCAGCATTTT; CDR3: CASKRNRGNQPQHF
D: NA; V: TRBV10-3; size: NA; J: TRBJ1-2; DNA: TGTGCCATCAGTGAACGGGGGTCTAACTATGGCTACACCTTC; CDR3: CAISERGSNYGYTF
D: NA; V: TRBV6-5; size: NA; J: TRBJ1-1; DNA: TGTGCCAGCAGTTACCCTGGGGGGGCTGAAGCTTTCTTT; CDR3: CASSYPGGAEAFF
D: TRBD1; V: TRBV19; size: NA; J: TRBJ1-2; DNA: TGTGCCAGTAGAGAGCAGGGGGCCGACTATGGCTACACCTTC; CDR3: CASREQGADYGYTF
D: TRBD1; V: TRBV18; size: NA; J: TRBJ2-7; DNA: TGTGCCAGCTCACCAGGGGAACAGGGGCTCTACGAGCAGTACTTC; CDR3: CASSPGEQGLYEQYF
D: TRBD1; V: TRBV9; size: few; J: TRBJ1-2; DNA: TGTGCCAGCAGCCGACAGGGAACTAACTATGGCTACACCTTC; CDR3: CASSRQGTNYGYTF
D: NA; V: TRBV27; size: once; J: TRBJ2-1; DNA: TGTGCCAGCCCGCCCGGGGTTGGGAGCTCCTACAATGAGCAGTTCTTC; CDR3: CASPPGVGSSYNEQFF
D: NA; V: TRBV12-3/TRBV12-4; size: NA; J: TRBJ1-2; DNA: TGTGCCAGCAGTTCGGGTAATAGTGGCTACACCTTC; CDR3: CASSSGNSGYTF
D: NA; V: TRBV7-2; size: NA; J: TRBJ2-5; DNA: TGTGCCAGCAGCTCGCAAGAGACCCAGTACTTC; CDR3: CASSSQETQYF
D: NA; V: TRBV5-1; size: NA; J: TRBJ2-3; DNA: TGCGCCAGCAGCAGACGCCCAGGGGCCAGCACAGATACGCAGTATTTT; CDR3: CASSRRPGASTDTQYF
D: TRBD1; V: TRBV6-1; size: NA; J: TRBJ1-2; DNA: TGTGCCAGCAGTGAAGCGGGGACAGGGCTCCTCTATGGCTACACCTTC; CDR3: CASSEAGTGLLYGYTF
D: NA; V: TRBV18; size: NA; J: TRBJ2-1; DNA: TGTGCCAGCTCACCACCGGGTACAGGGATGATACATGAGCAGTTCTTC; CDR3: CASSPPGTGMIHEQFF
D: NA; V: TRBV6-2/TRBV6-3; size: few; J: TRBJ1-1; DNA: TGTGCCAGCAGTTACCCGGGGGGGGCTTTCTTT; CDR3: CASSYPGGAFF
D: NA; V: TRBV27; size: NA; J: TRBJ2-7; DNA: TGTGCCAGCCGGACTTGGGGAAGGGCCTACGAGCAGTACTTC; CDR3: CASRTWGRAYEQYF
D: TRBD2; V: TRBV6-5; size: NA; J: TRBJ2-3; DNA: TGTGCCAGCAGTTACGGCGGGGGGAGAACAGATACGCAGTATTTT; CDR3: CASSYGGGRTDTQYF
D: NA; V: TRBV5-1; size: NA; J: TRBJ2-7; DNA: TGCGCCAGCAGCTTGGACCTCCCCGACGACAACGAGCAGTACTTC; CDR3: CASSLDLPDDNEQYF